Presented here are 31 T cell receptor beta chains from one specimen sequenced in a study of CD8 T cells in Susac syndrome. Random hexamers primed reverse transcription of about 0.5 to 1 ug RNA. TCRdb redid the calling of the immunoSEQ multiplex PCR reads with MiXCR, one entry per CDR3 protein. This sample has some 140,000 distinct CDR3 sequences, with under 95% found just once. Sequenced: CD8+ T cells from PBMCs. The receptors stem from a human donor with multiple sclerosis.

The chain employs TRBV2 and TRBJ1-4; D is unclear. Trimming took off 4 bases at V and 4 bases at J, with 16 bases between the two ends. CDR3 length: 16 amino acids. Germline V gives CDR1 SNHLY, CDR2 FYNNEI. CDR3 protein: CASSASRVENNEKLFF. For the CDR3, the DNA is TGTGCCAGCAGTGCCTCGAGGGTGGAGAATAATGAAAAACTGTTTTTT.

The CDR3 here is CASSSGTGFYEQYF. The DNA of the CDR3 is TGTGCCAGCAGTTCCGGGACAGGGTTCTACGAGCAGTACTTC. This chain uses TRBV7-9 with TRBJ2-7, with 9 nucleotides matching TRBD1. There are 14 residues in the CDR3. The trim removed 6 bases at V and 3 bases at J, leaving 6 bases unmatched. Germline lookup yields CDR1 SEHNR and CDR2 FQNEAQ (reference sequence).

V is TRBV7-6 and J is TRBJ2-7, with 7 bases lining up with TRBD1. This CDR3 comprises 12 residues. In germline, CDR1 is SGHVS, CDR2 FNYEAQ. J gave up 5 bases and V 5 bases, and 3 bases lay outside the gene matches. CDR3 sequence reads: CASSQTGDEQYF. The CDR3 DNA reads TGTGCCAGCAGCCAAACAGGGGACGAGCAGTACTTC.

This clonotype was found once. The J gene is TRBJ2-2, the V gene TRBV11-2; 7 nucleotides align to TRBD1. Per the germline V gene, CDR1 is SGHAT and CDR2 is FQNNGV. With V trimmed by 6 bases and J by 2 bases, 6 bases remained unmatched. This CDR3 region has 15 residues. As DNA, the CDR3 is TGTGCCAGCAGATCCGGGACAGATAACACCGGGGAGCTGTTTTTT. Its translation is CASRSGTDNTGELFF. The entire variable domain, with the rest obtained from reference TRBV11-2 and TRBJ2-2, is as follows: EAGVAQSPRYKIIEKRQSVAFWCNPISGHATLYWYQQILGQGPKLLIQFQNNGVVDDSQLPKDRFSAERLKGVDSTLKIQPAKLEDSAVYLCASRSGTDNTGELFFGEGSRLTVL.

The J gene is TRBJ2-7, the V gene TRBV9; no reliable D call. The germline V gene encodes CDR1 SGDLS and CDR2 YYNGEE. V was shortened by 3 bases and J by 1 base, with 11 bases between the two germline ends. The CDR3 extends over 14 amino acids. The CDR3 DNA follows: TGTGCCAGCAGCGCTCAGGATCGTTCCTACGAGCAGTACTTC. Its translation: CASSAQDRSYEQYF.

The CDR3 region is CASSSTAVGDNEQFF. CDR3 DNA sequence: TGTGCCAGCAGCTCGACAGCCGTGGGTGATAATGAGCAGTTCTTC. The chain couples TRBV7-9 to TRBJ2-1; D might be TRBD1 (5 bases). V lost 4 bases and J lost 7, with 17 bases in between. CDR1 is SEHNR, CDR2 FQNEAQ, per germline (reference sequence). CDR3 length equals 15 residues.

The V call is TRBV5-1, the J call TRBJ1-2; D perhaps matches TRBD1 (6 bases). The germline CDR1 and CDR2 sequences are SGHRS and YFSETQ. The CDR3 totals 13 residues. Deletions cut 4 bases from V and 8 bases from J, with 15 bases between. The CDR3 loop reads CASSPPGAEGYTF. The CDR3 DNA reads as TGCGCCAGCAGCCCTCCGGGGGCAGAGGGCTACACCTTC. Full variable domain (outside the CDR3, taken from reference TRBV5-1 and TRBJ1-2): KAGVTQTPRYLIKTRGQQVTLSCSPISGHRSVSWYQQTPGQGLQFLFEYFSETQRNKGNFPGRFSGRQFSNSRSEMNVSTLELGDSALYLCASSPPGAEGYTFGSGTRLTVV.

The CDR3 region is CASSIEHTGELFF. CDR3 DNA sequence: TGTGCCAGTAGTATAGAGCACACCGGGGAGCTGTTTTTT. The chain joins TRBV19 to TRBJ2-2; D is uncertain. V dropped 0 bases and J dropped 3 bases, with 2 bases sitting between them. Germline V lookup: CDR1 LNHDA, CDR2 SQIVND (reference sequence). The CDR3 has 13 amino acids.

The rearrangement joins TRBV20-1 to TRBJ1-2; no definite D call. The germline gives CDR1 DFQATT, CDR2 SNEGSKA (reference sequence). Trimming removed 1 base at V and 5 bases at J, with 11 bases between. The CDR3 totals 13 residues. The CDR3 bases are TGCAGTGCTAGAGCCCCCTCTTCGTATGGCTACACCTTC. It translates to CSARAPSSYGYTF.

The chain couples TRBV11-3 to TRBJ2-3; D gene ambiguous. The CDR3 contains 11 residues. CDR1 SGHNT and CDR2 YENEEA come from the germline V gene. Trimming left V 3 bases short and J 6 bases short, with 4 bases between. In DNA form, the CDR3 reads TGTGCCAGCAGCTTTCGGGATACGCAGTATTTT. It translates to CASSFRDTQYF.

The chain uses TRBV29-1 and TRBJ1-1; D is undetermined. CDR1 and CDR2 (germline): SQVTM, ANQGSEA. The CDR3 covers 15 residues. V was trimmed by 3 bases and J by 4 bases, leaving 18 bases between them. CDR3: CSVDQGIGVGTEAFF. CDR3 DNA: TGCAGCGTTGATCAAGGGATCGGGGTCGGCACTGAAGCTTTCTTT.

This chain joins TRBV6-1 and TRBJ2-3, with 10 bases aligning to TRBD1. Germline CDR1 and CDR2: MNHNS and SASEGT. The CDR3 totals 16 residues. After removal of 6 bases from V and 5 bases from J, the junction contained 11 bases not matched to a gene. This chain's CDR3 is CASRGPRTGGLDTQYF. The CDR3 region has the DNA TGTGCCAGCAGAGGCCCTAGGACAGGGGGGTTAGATACGCAGTATTTT.

The gene calls are TRBV7-9 and TRBJ2-5, with D maybe TRBD1 (5 bases). The germline V gene encodes CDR1 SEHNR and CDR2 FQNEAQ (reference sequence). Trimming stripped 2 bases from V and 7 bases from J, with 11 bases between. The CDR3 has 13 amino acids. The chain's CDR3 is CASSLPRETTQYF. CDR3 nucleotide sequence: TGTGCCAGCAGCTTACCCAGGGAAACGACCCAGTACTTC.

This clonotype was counted a few times. This chain connects TRBV13 to TRBJ1-5; no definite D call. The CDR3 totals 16 residues. V was trimmed by 0 bases and J by 0 bases, leaving 9 bases between them. Per the germline V gene, CDR1 is PRHDT and CDR2 is FYEKMQ (reference sequence). The CDR3 protein is CASSLGGIDSNQPQHF. The CDR3 nucleotides read TGTGCCAGCAGCTTAGGAGGGATCGATAGCAATCAGCCCCAGCATTTT. The variable domain in full, with the rest retrieved from reference TRBV13 and TRBJ1-5, is AAGVIQSPRHLIKEKRETATLKCYPIPRHDTVYWYQQGPGQDPQFLISFYEKMQSDKGSIPDRFSAQQFSDYHSELNMSSLELGDSALYFCASSLGGIDSNQPQHFGDGTRLSIL.

This chain uses TRBV7-2 with TRBJ2-1; tentatively, D is TRBD2 (5 bases). The V end lost 4 bases, the J end lost 5 bases, and 21 bases lay between the germline ends. CDR1 and CDR2 (germline): SGHTA, FQGNSA. The CDR3 runs 17 residues. The CDR3 coding sequence is TGTGCCAGCAGCTCCCTAGGTTCCGGGGAGTTAGACAATGAGCAGTTCTTC. It translates to CASSSLGSGELDNEQFF.

The gene calls are TRBV30 and TRBJ2-7; 7 positions agree with TRBD2. Germline CDR1 GTSNPN, CDR2 SVGIG (reference sequence). The CDR3 is 15 amino acids. The V segment lost 3 bases and the J segment 6 bases; nucleotides outside the gene matches: 14. The CDR3 here is CAWSTIESGGSEQYF. In DNA, the CDR3 is TGTGCCTGGAGCACAATCGAGTCGGGAGGCTCCGAGCAGTACTTC. The variable domain in full, completed from reference TRBV30 and TRBJ2-7, reads SQTIHQWPATLVQPVGSPLSLECTVEGTSNPNLYWYRQAAGRGLQLLFYSVGIGQISSEVPQNLSASRPQDRQFILSSKKLLLSDSGFYLCAWSTIESGGSEQYFGPGTRLTVT.

The chain combines TRBV4-1 with TRBJ2-1; D is unresolved. The V and J ends lost 1 base and 3 bases respectively, with 4 bases between them. CDR3 size: 13 residues. Germline V gene data show CDR1 as MGHRA and CDR2 as YSYEKL. CDR3 loop: CASSQALYNEQFF. The DNA of the CDR3 is TGCGCCAGCAGCCAAGCACTCTACAATGAGCAGTTCTTC.

This sequence joins TRBV3-1 and TRBJ2-2; 11 nucleotides line up with TRBD1. The CDR3 runs 15 residues. With V trimmed by 3 bases and J by 3 bases, 0 bases remained unmatched. CDR1 and CDR2 from the germline V gene are LGHDT and YNNKEL (reference sequence). CDR3: CASSQGQGDTGELFF. The CDR3 DNA reads as TGTGCCAGCAGCCAGGGACAGGGGGACACCGGGGAGCTGTTTTTT.

The chain couples TRBV24-1 to TRBJ2-1; 8 bases agree with TRBD1. CDR1 and CDR2 from the germline V gene are KGHDR and SFDVKD. The trim removed 5 bases at V and 7 bases at J, leaving 15 bases unmatched. The CDR3 has 17 residues. CDR3: CATSGQTDRVRMNEQFF. DNA for the CDR3: TGTGCCACCAGTGGTCAAACGGACAGGGTCCGGATGAATGAGCAGTTCTTC.

This chain links TRBV7-2 with TRBJ2-1; 8 bases line up with TRBD2. Germline lookup yields CDR1 SGHTA and CDR2 FQGNSA. CDR3 size: 13 residues. With V trimmed by 4 bases and J by 10 bases, 6 bases remained unmatched. The DNA of the CDR3 is TGTGCCAGCAGCTCCGACGGGGGGGGAGAGCAGTTCTTC. Amino acids: CASSSDGGGEQFF. The variable domain in full, with the rest retrieved from reference TRBV7-2 and TRBJ2-1, is GAGVSQSPSNKVTEKGKDVELRCDPISGHTALYWYRQSLGQGLEFLIYFQGNSAPDKSGLPSDRFSAERTGGSVSTLTIQRTQQEDSAVYLCASSSDGGGEQFFGPGTRLTVL.

V gene TRBV5-1 combines with J gene TRBJ2-5; 11 nucleotides agree with TRBD2. CDR1 is SGHRS, CDR2 YFSETQ, per germline. The CDR3 is 17 residues long. After removal of 4 bases from V and 5 bases from J, the junction contained 13 bases not matched to a gene. CDR3 bases: TGCGCCAGCAGCCGGATGGGGACTAGCGGACGAGGGGAGACCCAGTACTTC. Translation: CASSRMGTSGRGETQYF. Full variable domain (rest looked up from reference TRBV5-1 and TRBJ2-5): KAGVTQTPRYLIKTRGQQVTLSCSPISGHRSVSWYQQTPGQGLQFLFEYFSETQRNKGNFPGRFSGRQFSNSRSEMNVSTLELGDSALYLCASSRMGTSGRGETQYFGPGTRLLVL.

This chain links TRBV4-1 with TRBJ2-3; 11 nucleotides line up with TRBD2. J lost 4 bases, V lost 3 bases, and 6 bases had no gene match. This CDR3 region has 16 residues. CDR1 is MGHRA and CDR2 is YSYEKL in the germline V gene. The CDR3 here is CASSHLLAGEADTQYF. CDR3 DNA sequence: TGCGCCAGCAGCCATTTACTAGCGGGAGAGGCAGATACGCAGTATTTT.

V usage is TRBV20-1 and J usage is TRBJ1-5; D gene ambiguous. The germline V gene has CDR1 DFQATT and CDR2 SNEGSKA (reference sequence). Trimming cost V 0 bases and J 3 bases, with 6 bases left between them. The CDR3 covers 13 residues. The CDR3 DNA follows: TGCAGTGCTAGAGATCTGGTCAATCAGCCCCAGCATTTT. It codes for CSARDLVNQPQHF.

This chain uses TRBV7-2 with TRBJ2-3; 8 nucleotides line up with TRBD2. Germline V gene data show CDR1 as SGHTA and CDR2 as FQGNSA. The ends lost 5 bases at V and 3 bases at J; junction bases unmatched: 13. CDR3 length equals 17 residues. The CDR3 DNA follows: TGTGCCAGCAGCCCTTGGGGTGTAGCGGGAAGGACAGATACGCAGTATTTT. Its protein is CASSPWGVAGRTDTQYF.

This chain joins TRBV4-1 and TRBJ2-1; TRBD2 matches 9 bases. Per the germline V gene, CDR1 is MGHRA and CDR2 is YSYEKL. CDR3 size: 12 residues. V lost 7 bases and J lost 9; bases outside the gene matches: 4. In DNA, the CDR3 is TGCGCCAGCAATAGCGGGAGTGGTGAGCAGTTCTTC. Amino acids: CASNSGSGEQFF.

The genes are TRBV2 and TRBJ2-5; 7 bases fit TRBD2. The CDR3 is 16 amino acids. Germline V gene data show CDR1 as SNHLY and CDR2 as FYNNEI. The trim removed 4 bases at V and 4 bases at J, leaving 12 bases unmatched. The CDR3 here is CASSGAGEGERETQYF. CDR3 sequence (DNA): TGTGCCAGCAGTGGGGCGGGAGAGGGAGAACGAGAGACCCAGTACTTC.

The V call is TRBV5-1, the J call TRBJ1-5; D is possibly TRBD1 (6 bases). The CDR3 totals 17 residues. Germline loops: CDR1 SGHRS, CDR2 YFSETQ. Trimming stripped 2 bases from V and 3 bases from J, with 18 bases between. The CDR3 loop is CASSFDPLDSPNQPQHF. DNA for the CDR3: TGCGCCAGCAGCTTTGATCCTCTGGACAGTCCCAATCAGCCCCAGCATTTT.

This clonotype was picked up one time. The chain is built from TRBV20-1 and TRBJ2-2, with D hard to call. The CDR3 sequence is 13 residues long. Trimming shortened V by 5 bases and J by 1 base, and 8 bases separated the two germline ends. Germline CDR1 DFQATT, CDR2 SNEGSKA (reference sequence). CDR3 residues: CSALDQNTGELFF. CDR3 in DNA: TGCAGTGCTTTGGACCAGAACACCGGGGAGCTGTTTTTT.

The V gene is TRBV27, the J gene TRBJ1-1; perhaps TRBD1 as D (5 bases). The V and J ends lost 3 bases and 0 bases respectively, with 8 bases between them. The CDR3 spans 14 residues. Germline V gives CDR1 MNHEY, CDR2 SMNVEV (reference sequence). CDR3 nucleotides: TGTGCCAGCAGTTTTAGGGGATTGAACACTGAAGCTTTCTTT. Protein product: CASSFRGLNTEAFF.

This clonotype came up once. This chain links TRBV7-2 with TRBJ1-2, with D hard to call. The CDR3 spans 13 residues. Germline V lookup: CDR1 SGHTA, CDR2 FQGNSA. The V end lost 5 bases, the J end lost 4 bases, and 11 bases lay between the germline ends. Written as DNA, the CDR3 is TGTGCCAGCAGCCCTGGACCCAGCTATGGCTACACCTTC. Its protein product is CASSPGPSYGYTF.

The chain employs TRBV7-9 and TRBJ2-5; 8 nucleotides match TRBD2. CDR3 length equals 11 residues. The V and J ends lost 5 bases and 7 bases, in that order; junction bases with no gene match: 0. Per germline, CDR1 SEHNR and CDR2 FQNEAQ (reference sequence). CDR3 region: CASSREGTQYF. In nucleotides, the CDR3 is TGTGCCAGCAGCCGGGAGGGGACCCAGTACTTC.